The clone carrying this TCR beta chain was seen a few times. Its antigen is unidentified. This CDR3 comprises 17 residues. The ends were cut back, 4 bases at V and 4 bases at J, with 20 bases in the middle. The data are from a study of response to subunit inactivated influenza vaccine. Overall study findings and caveats: The authors suggested that every seasonal influenza vaccination recruits few new T cells.

TCRdb re-called the RT-PCR reads through MiXCR, storing one row per CDR3 protein. The table includes about 540,000 distinct CDR3 sequences, roughly 25% detected once. This sample also belongs to another study, concerning T cells expressing NK-cell markers. That work adds: What made the TCR beta cDNA was 5'RACE template switching with UMIs. NKG2C+ dominant clonotypes from 6 or 7 donors made up roughly 1.0-7.5% of CD8+ T cells.

This material consisted of CD4+ T cells sorted from PBMCs, taken 12 days after vaccination. The chain links TRBV12-3 or TRBV12-4 to TRBJ1-3; D uncertain. The sequence came from a man aged 50-59 years who received an inactivated influenza vaccine. CDR3 sequence reads: CASSSRIHGSRGNTIYF. CDR3 sequence (DNA): TGTGCCAGCAGTTCTCGCATACACGGGTCGAGAGGAAACACCATATATTTT.